These T cell receptor beta chains were read from a single sample in a study of T cell responses to AZD1222 COVID-19 vaccine. Here immunoSEQ multiplex PCR was the method, and the copy in TCRdb shows in-frame clones only, minus some. This sample carries roughly 130,000 clones, roughly 94% of them seen once, and the ten largest clones take roughly 6.6%. The sequenced sample was peripheral blood, obtained on day 0 of AZD1222 vaccination. These receptors came from an adult in good health. Each CDR3 is given without its conserved first and last residue. D genes are given only for firm matches.

d_call: .
v_call: TRBV11-2
j_call: TRBJ2-1
cdr3_aa: ASSPWAGEYNEQF

d_call: .
v_call: TRBV30
j_call: TRBJ1-2
cdr3_aa: ACPRGQYYGYT

d_call: .
v_call: TRBV15
j_call: TRBJ1-2
cdr3_aa: ATSRGPTEGGGGYT

d_call: TRBD1
v_call: TRBV6-2/TRBV6-3
j_call: TRBJ1-4
cdr3_aa: ASSYGTGYEKLF

d_call: .
v_call: TRBV5-1
j_call: TRBJ2-5
cdr3_aa: ASSLNSKETQY

d_call: TRBD2
v_call: TRBV28
j_call: TRBJ2-1
cdr3_aa: ASSLPSGPYNEQF

d_call: .
v_call: TRBV29-1
j_call: TRBJ2-1
cdr3_aa: SVAPGSEQF

d_call: .
v_call: TRBV6-5
j_call: TRBJ2-3
cdr3_aa: ASSYDLLSTDTQY

d_call: TRBD1
v_call: TRBV4-1
j_call: TRBJ2-7
cdr3_aa: ASSLSHFRDRDTYEQY

d_call: TRBD1
v_call: TRBV2
j_call: TRBJ1-1
cdr3_aa: ASSVQGANTEAF

d_call: .
v_call: TRBV7-2
j_call: TRBJ1-5
cdr3_aa: ASSFNSNQPQH

d_call: .
v_call: TRBV3-1/TRBV3-2
j_call: TRBJ1-2
cdr3_aa: ASSRQDNYGYT

d_call: .
v_call: TRBV7-9
j_call: TRBJ1-6
cdr3_aa: ASSGEGIRPLH

d_call: .
v_call: TRBV7-9
j_call: TRBJ1-1
cdr3_aa: ASSKYTEAF

d_call: TRBD1
v_call: TRBV6-1
j_call: TRBJ1-1
cdr3_aa: ASSEAIYRGMNTEAF

d_call: .
v_call: TRBV30
j_call: TRBJ2-1
cdr3_aa: AWSVGRGEQF

d_call: .
v_call: TRBV2
j_call: TRBJ1-5
cdr3_aa: ASSDEGVGNQPQH

d_call: TRBD2
v_call: TRBV4-1
j_call: TRBJ2-1
cdr3_aa: ASSPTGTSGFVVQF

d_call: .
v_call: TRBV7-9
j_call: TRBJ1-5
cdr3_aa: ASSPGGGLEPQH

d_call: .
v_call: TRBV28
j_call: TRBJ2-7
cdr3_aa: ASSLGARLHEQY

d_call: TRBD1
v_call: TRBV5-5
j_call: TRBJ1-2
cdr3_aa: ASSFRGQNLNGYT

d_call: .
v_call: TRBV6-6
j_call: TRBJ2-4
cdr3_aa: ASGFNIQY